Below, 8 T cell receptor beta chains from the same sample are listed, as sequenced in a study of T cell repertoires in cytomegalovirus infection. TCRdb processed the reads anew with MiXCR; each CDR3 protein has one entry. The repertoire has 180,000 or so distinct CDR3 sequences, approximately 18% of them found once; the top ten carry under 30%. Input material: CD8+ T cells from PBMCs. The receptors were sampled from a human donor in good health (CMV status not recorded). Some clones in this sample may be carry-over from other donors' samples.

The chain is built from TRBV20-1 and TRBJ2-3, with 9 nucleotides matching TRBD2. The CDR3 runs to 19 residues. Germline CDR1 reads DFQATT; CDR2 reads SNEGSKA (reference sequence). Losses at the gene ends were 2 bases for V and 1 base for J; bases not matched to a gene: 16. The CDR3 is CSARPPEGRGGKGTDTQYF. CDR3 sequence (DNA): TGCAGTGCTAGACCCCCCGAGGGGCGGGGGGGCAAGGGCACAGATACGCAGTATTTT.

This clonotype was counted a few times. This chain uses TRBV25-1 with TRBJ1-3; D is unclear. The CDR3 has 13 amino acids. Germline assignment: CDR1 MGHDK and CDR2 SYGVNS. Trimming took off 7 bases at V and 9 bases at J, with 16 bases between the two ends. The CDR3 sequence: CASNNPPRGTIYF. CDR3 nucleotide sequence: TGTGCCAGCAATAACCCTCCCCGTGGCACCATATATTTT.

This clonotype was detected a few times. The rearrangement joins TRBV7-9 to TRBJ2-1; 9 bases line up with TRBD1. The V gene end was trimmed by 3 bases and the J gene end by 4 bases; junction bases not matched to a gene: 4. The CDR3 loop spans 15 amino acids. Germline values: CDR1 SEHNR, CDR2 FQNEAQ (reference sequence). The CDR3 DNA reads TGTGCCAGCAGCTTTGTACAGGGGGCTTACAATGAGCAGTTCTTC. Protein product: CASSFVQGAYNEQFF.

The chain uses TRBV2 and TRBJ2-3; 8 positions agree with TRBD2. V dropped 3 bases and J dropped 0; count of bases not matched to a gene: 2. CDR3 size: 15 residues. Germline CDR1 is SNHLY and CDR2 is FYNNEI. The CDR3 loop reads CASSELAGSTDTQYF. CDR3 nucleotides: TGTGCCAGCAGTGAGTTAGCGGGGAGCACAGATACGCAGTATTTT.

This clonotype was picked up a small number of times. The chain carries TRBV5-1 and TRBJ2-1; tentatively, D is TRBD2 (6 bases). Germline lookup yields CDR1 SGHRS and CDR2 YFSETQ. V was clipped by 4 bases and J by 7 bases, with 24 bases between them. The length of the CDR3 is 17 residues. The CDR3 loop is CASSPAMRGPLPNEQFF. DNA for the CDR3: TGCGCCAGCAGCCCGGCTATGCGGGGCCCCCTACCGAATGAGCAGTTCTTC.

The V call is TRBV6-2 or TRBV6-3, the J call TRBJ2-7; TRBD1 agrees at 9 bases. CDR1 MNHEY and CDR2 SVGEGT come from the germline V gene. The CDR3 spans 15 residues. J lost 2 bases, V lost 2 bases, and 4 bases had no gene match. The DNA of the CDR3 is TGTGCCAGCAGTTACCCGGGACAGGGTGCCTACGAGCAGTACTTC. Translated: CASSYPGQGAYEQYF.

The gene calls are TRBV19 and TRBJ2-1, with TRBD2 as a possible D gene (5 bases). In germline, CDR1 is LNHDA, CDR2 SQIVND (reference sequence). Trimming shortened V by 10 bases and J by 1 base, and 11 bases separated the two germline ends. This CDR3 region has 13 residues. CDR3 loop: CATNSGSYNEQFF. As DNA, the CDR3 is TGTGCCACCAACAGCGGTTCCTACAATGAGCAGTTCTTC.

The chain joins TRBV7-2 to TRBJ2-3, with D hard to call. Germline CDR1 SGHTA, CDR2 FQGNSA. The CDR3 runs to 14 residues. V shed 2 bases and J shed 2 bases, with 8 bases lying between them. DNA of the CDR3: TGTGCCAGCAGCTTAAGACCCCCCACAGATACGCAGTATTTT. The encoded protein is CASSLRPPTDTQYF.